Here is one T cell receptor beta chain with its context. Authors' analysis steps: The assay estimated nucleated cells by amplifying reference gene primers. Profiled with immunoSEQ multiplex PCR; TCRdb holds only in-frame clones, not every one. V and J calls and clone size are those listed in that table; D and trimming were worked out from the DNA. The sample lists 150,000 to 200,000 clones, approximately 81% occurring once. This record belongs to a study of blood T cell repertoires in COVID-19. Study information: Whether acute or convalescent, the COVID-19 samples came from the United States, Italy and Spain. PBMCs, B-cell-depleted T cells, or T cells provided the cDNA or gDNA that made up the material.

Seattle cases were enrolled at active infection and followed longitudinally. This TCR came from a person in their 70s with COVID-19, enrolled during active disease. Sequenced input: peripheral blood.

CDR3 protein: CASSPRGRGGRAFPYEQYF. The CDR3 region has the DNA TGTGCCAGCAGCCCACGTGGTCGTGGCGGGAGGGCCTTTCCCTACGAGCAGTACTTC. The chain couples TRBV7-2 to TRBJ2-7; 9 bases fit TRBD2. This CDR3 has 19 residues. The V gene's germline CDR1 is SGHTA and CDR2 FQGNSA. V lost 5 bases to trimming and J lost 2 bases; unmatched junction nucleotides: 19. Complete variable domain (other parts from reference TRBV7-2 and TRBJ2-7): GAGVSQSPSNKVTEKGKDVELRCDPISGHTALYWYRQSLGQGLEFLIYFQGNSAPDKSGLPSDRFSAERTGGSVSTLTIQRTQQEDSAVYLCASSPRGRGGRAFPYEQYFGPGTRLTVT.